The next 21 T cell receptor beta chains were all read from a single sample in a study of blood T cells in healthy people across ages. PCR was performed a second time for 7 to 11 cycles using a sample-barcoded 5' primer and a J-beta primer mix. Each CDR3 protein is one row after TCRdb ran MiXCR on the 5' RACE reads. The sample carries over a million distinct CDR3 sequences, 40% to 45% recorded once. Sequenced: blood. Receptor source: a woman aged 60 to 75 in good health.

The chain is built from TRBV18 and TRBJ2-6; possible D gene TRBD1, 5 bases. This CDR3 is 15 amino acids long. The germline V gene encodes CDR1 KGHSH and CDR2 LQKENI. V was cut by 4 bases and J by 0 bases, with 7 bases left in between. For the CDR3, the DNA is TGTGCCAGCTCACGACAGAGCTCTGGGGCCAACGTCCTGACTTTC. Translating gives CASSRQSSGANVLTF.

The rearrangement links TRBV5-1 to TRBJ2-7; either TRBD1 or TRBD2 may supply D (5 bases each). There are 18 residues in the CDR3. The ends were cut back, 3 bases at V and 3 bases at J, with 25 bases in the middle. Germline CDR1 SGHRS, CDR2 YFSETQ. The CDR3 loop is CASSSRGGGTRKLYEQYF. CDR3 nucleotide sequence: TGCGCCAGCAGCTCCCGGGGCGGAGGAACTAGAAAACTCTACGAGCAGTACTTC.

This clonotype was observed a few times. CDR3 in amino acids: CALTYEQYF. CDR3 nucleotide sequence: TGTGCCTTAACCTACGAGCAGTACTTC. The chain joins TRBV9 to TRBJ2-7; no reliable D call. CDR1 and CDR2 (germline): SGDLS, YYNGEE. The CDR3 length is 9 residues. The V gene lost 10 bases and the J gene lost 2 bases, with 4 bases spanning the gap.

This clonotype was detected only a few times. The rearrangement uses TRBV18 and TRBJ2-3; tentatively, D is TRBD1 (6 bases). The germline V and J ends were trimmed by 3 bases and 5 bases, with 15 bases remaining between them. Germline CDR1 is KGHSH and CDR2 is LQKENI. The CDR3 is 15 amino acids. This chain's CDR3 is CASSPKQGVGDTQYF. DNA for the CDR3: TGTGCCAGCTCACCTAAACAGGGTGTTGGAGATACGCAGTATTTT.

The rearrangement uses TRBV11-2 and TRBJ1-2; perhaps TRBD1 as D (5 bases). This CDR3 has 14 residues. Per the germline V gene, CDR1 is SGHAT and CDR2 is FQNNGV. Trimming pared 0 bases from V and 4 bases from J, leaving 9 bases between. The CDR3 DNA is TGTGCCAGCAGCTTAGACAGGGCCAGCTATGGCTACACCTTC. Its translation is CASSLDRASYGYTF.

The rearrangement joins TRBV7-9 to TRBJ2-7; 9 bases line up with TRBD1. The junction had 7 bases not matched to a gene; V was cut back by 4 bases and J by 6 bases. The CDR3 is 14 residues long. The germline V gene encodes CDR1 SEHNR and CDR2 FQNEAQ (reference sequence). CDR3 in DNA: TGTGCCAGCAGCTCGAGACAGGGGGGCAGCGAGCAGTACTTC. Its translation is CASSSRQGGSEQYF.

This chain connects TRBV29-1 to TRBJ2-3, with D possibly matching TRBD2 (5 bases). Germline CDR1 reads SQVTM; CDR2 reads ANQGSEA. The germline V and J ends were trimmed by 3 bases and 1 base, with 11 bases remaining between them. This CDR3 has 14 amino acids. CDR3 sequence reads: CSVDFRSGTDTQYF. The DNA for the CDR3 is TGCAGCGTTGATTTTCGTAGCGGCACAGATACGCAGTATTTT.

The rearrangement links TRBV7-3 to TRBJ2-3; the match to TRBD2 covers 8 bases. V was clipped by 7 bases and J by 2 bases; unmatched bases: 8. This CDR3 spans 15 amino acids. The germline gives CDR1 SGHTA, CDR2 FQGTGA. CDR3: CASNFNGRDTDTQYF. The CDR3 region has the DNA TGTGCCAGCAACTTCAACGGGAGGGACACAGATACGCAGTATTTT.

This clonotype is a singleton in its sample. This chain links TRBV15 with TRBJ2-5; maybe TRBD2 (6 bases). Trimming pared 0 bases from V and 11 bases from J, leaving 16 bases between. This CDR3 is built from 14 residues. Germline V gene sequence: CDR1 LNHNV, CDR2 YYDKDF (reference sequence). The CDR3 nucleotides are TGTGCCACCAGCAGAGATGAAGGGGACTGGGAGCAGTACTTC. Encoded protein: CATSRDEGDWEQYF. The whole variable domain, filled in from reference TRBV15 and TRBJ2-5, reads DAMVIQNPRYQVTQFGKPVTLSCSQTLNHNVMYWYQQKSSQAPKLLFHYYDKDFNNEADTPDNFQSRRPNTSFCFLDIRSPGLGDTAMYLCATSRDEGDWEQYFGPGTRLLVL.

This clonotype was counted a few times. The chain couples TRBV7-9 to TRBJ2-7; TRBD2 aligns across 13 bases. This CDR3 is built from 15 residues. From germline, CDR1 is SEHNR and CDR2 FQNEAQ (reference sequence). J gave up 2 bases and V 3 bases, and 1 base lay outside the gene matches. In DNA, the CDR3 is TGTGCCAGCAGCTTGACTAGCGGGAGGACCTACGAGCAGTACTTC. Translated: CASSLTSGRTYEQYF.

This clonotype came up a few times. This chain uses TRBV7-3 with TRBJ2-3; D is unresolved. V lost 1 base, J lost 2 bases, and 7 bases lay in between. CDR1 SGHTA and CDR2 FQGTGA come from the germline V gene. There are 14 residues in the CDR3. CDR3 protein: CASSLNGNTDTQYF. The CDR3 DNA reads TGTGCCAGCAGCTTAAATGGGAACACAGATACGCAGTATTTT.

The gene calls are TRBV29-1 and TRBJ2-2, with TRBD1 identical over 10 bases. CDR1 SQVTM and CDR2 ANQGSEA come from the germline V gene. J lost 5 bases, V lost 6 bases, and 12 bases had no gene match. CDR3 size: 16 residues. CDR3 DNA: TGCAGCGTCCACGGACAGGGGGTTGGAGGGACCGGGGAGCTGTTTTTT. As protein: CSVHGQGVGGTGELFF.

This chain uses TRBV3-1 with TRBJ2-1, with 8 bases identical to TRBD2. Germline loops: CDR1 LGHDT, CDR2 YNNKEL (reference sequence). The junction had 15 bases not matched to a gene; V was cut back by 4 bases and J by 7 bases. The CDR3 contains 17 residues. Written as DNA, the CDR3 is TGTGCCAGCAGCCCCCGTGGGATTAGCGGGATTTGGAATGAGCAGTTCTTC. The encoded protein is CASSPRGISGIWNEQFF.

In DNA form, the CDR3 reads TGCGCCAGCAGCTCTGGCCGTGGGGGGCCGAGGCACAATGAGCAGTTCTTC. This encodes CASSSGRGGPRHNEQFF. The chain joins TRBV5-1 to TRBJ2-1, with D perhaps matching TRBD1 or TRBD2 (6 bases each). This CDR3 spans 17 amino acids. The V gene's germline CDR1 is SGHRS and CDR2 YFSETQ. V was clipped by 3 bases and J by 5 bases, with 21 bases between them.

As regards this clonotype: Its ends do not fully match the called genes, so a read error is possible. The CDR3 nucleotides are TGCGCCAGCAGGAGCGGGGGGATTCCTAGCACAGGTACGCAGTATTTT. Amino acid sequence: CASRSGGIPSTGTQYF. The chain is built from TRBV10-1 and TRBJ2-3; 9 positions match TRBD2. This CDR3 has 16 residues. Looked up from germline, CDR1 is WNHNN and CDR2 is SYGVQD (reference sequence).

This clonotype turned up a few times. The CDR3 region is CASSWAPQPLEQYF. CDR3 in DNA: TGTGCCAGCAGTTGGGCCCCACAACCTCTCGAGCAGTACTTC. The V call is TRBV12-3 or TRBV12-4, the J call TRBJ2-7; D call uncertain. This CDR3 is 14 amino acids long. The V end lost 4 bases, the J end lost 6 bases, and 16 bases lay between the germline ends.

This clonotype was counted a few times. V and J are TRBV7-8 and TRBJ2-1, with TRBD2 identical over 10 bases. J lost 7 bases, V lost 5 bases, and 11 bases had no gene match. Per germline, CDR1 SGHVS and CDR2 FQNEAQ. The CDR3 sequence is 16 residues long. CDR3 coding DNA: TGTGCCAGCAGCCCATCCGGGCCAGCGGGAGGGAATGAGCAGTTCTTC. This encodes CASSPSGPAGGNEQFF.

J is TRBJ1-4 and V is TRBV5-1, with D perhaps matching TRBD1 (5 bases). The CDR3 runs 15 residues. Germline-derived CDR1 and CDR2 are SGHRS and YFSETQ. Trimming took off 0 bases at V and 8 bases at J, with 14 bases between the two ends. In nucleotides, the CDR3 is TGCGCCAGCAGCTTGGCCGGCCAGGGTGGCGAAAAACTGTTTTTT. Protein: CASSLAGQGGEKLFF.

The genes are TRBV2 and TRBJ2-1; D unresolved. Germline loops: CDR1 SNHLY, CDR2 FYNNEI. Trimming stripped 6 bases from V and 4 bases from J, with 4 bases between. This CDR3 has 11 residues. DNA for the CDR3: TGTGCCAGCAGGATGTACAATGAGCAGTTCTTC. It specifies CASRMYNEQFF. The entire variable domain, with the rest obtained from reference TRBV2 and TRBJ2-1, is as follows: EPEVTQTPSHQVTQMGQEVILRCVPISNHLYFYWYRQILGQKVEFLVSFYNNEISEKSEIFDDQFSVERPDGSNFTLKIRSTKLEDSAMYFCASRMYNEQFFGPGTRLTVL.

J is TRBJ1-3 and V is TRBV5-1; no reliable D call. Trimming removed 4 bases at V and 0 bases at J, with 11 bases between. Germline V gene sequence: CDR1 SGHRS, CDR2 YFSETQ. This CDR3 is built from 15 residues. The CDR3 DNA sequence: TGCGCCAGCAGCCCGTACAAGAACTCTGGAAACACCATATATTTT. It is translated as CASSPYKNSGNTIYF.

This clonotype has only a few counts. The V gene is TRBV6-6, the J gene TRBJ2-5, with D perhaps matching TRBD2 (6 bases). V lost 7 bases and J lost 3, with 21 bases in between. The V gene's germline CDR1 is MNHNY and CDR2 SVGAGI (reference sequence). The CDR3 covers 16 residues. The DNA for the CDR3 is TGTGCCAGCAAGGGTCCCTCGGCGGGACGGGAAGAGACCCAGTACTTC. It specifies CASKGPSAGREETQYF.